The 21 T cell receptor beta chains below all came from one sample that was sequenced in a study of glioma-infiltrating T cells after dendritic cell vaccination (dated by TCRdb to 2016 to 2017). Libraries were built with the immunoSEQ multiplex PCR assay. TCRdb's version of the immuneACCESS table is confined to in-frame rearrangements and falls short of the full clone set. An unresolved V gene accounts for under half of the shortfall where checked; the remainder is of unknown origin. The sample includes roughly 100,000 clones, with around 90% observed a single time. The top ten clones comprise 2.7% of the sample. This specimen's time point label, interpreted: after dendritic cell vaccination, including at tumor progression/relapse. Source: blood, taken after dendritic cell vaccination. Every receptor here comes from a human donor with glioblastoma.

The chain has TRBV7-3 and TRBJ2-7; 8 nucleotides align to TRBD2. The CDR3 is made up of 14 amino acids. Germline trimming cut 5 bases from V and 1 base from J; bases unmatched to any gene: 4. CDR1 is SGHTA and CDR2 is FQGTGA in the germline V gene. The CDR3 protein is CASSPGLGSYEQYF. The CDR3 DNA reads as TGTGCCAGCAGCCCGGGACTAGGGTCCTACGAGCAGTACTTC.

In this sample, this clone turned up once. The genes are TRBV5-1 and TRBJ2-3, with D uncertain. The CDR3 sequence is 13 residues long. V was trimmed by 4 bases and J by 2 bases, leaving 8 bases between them. CDR1 and CDR2 from the germline V gene are SGHRS and YFSETQ. The CDR3 spells CASSGGDTDTQYF. DNA for the CDR3: TGCGCCAGCAGCGGTGGAGACACAGATACGCAGTATTTT. The full variable domain, completed using reference TRBV5-1 and TRBJ2-3, is KAGVTQTPRYLIKTRGQQVTLSCSPISGHRSVSWYQQTPGQGLQFLFEYFSETQRNKGNFPGRFSGRQFSNSRSEMNVSTLELGDSALYLCASSGGDTDTQYFGPGTRLTVL.

CDR3 region: CASSHYPRQVGGEKLFF. The CDR3 nucleotides are TGTGCCAGCAGTCATTACCCGAGACAGGTTGGGGGTGAAAAACTGTTTTTT. The chain couples TRBV7-8 to TRBJ1-4, with D perhaps TRBD1 (6 bases). The V gene's germline CDR1 is SGHVS and CDR2 FQNEAQ. CDR3 size: 17 residues. V was clipped by 6 bases and J by 7 bases, with 24 bases between them.

The chain joins TRBV6-6 to TRBJ2-7, with a possible D match to TRBD1 (6 bases). The germline V gene encodes CDR1 MNHNY and CDR2 SVGAGI (reference sequence). V was shortened by 4 bases and J by 0 bases, with 10 bases between the two germline ends. The CDR3 runs 14 residues. CDR3 region: CASSFRDTSYEQYF. Written as DNA, the CDR3 is TGTGCCAGCAGTTTCCGGGACACCTCCTACGAGCAGTACTTC.

The V and J genes are TRBV6-5 and TRBJ1-2; the match to TRBD1 covers 7 bases. With V trimmed by 6 bases and J by 8 bases, 6 bases remained unmatched. Germline-derived CDR1 and CDR2 are MNHEY and SVGAGI. This CDR3 contains 12 residues. This chain's CDR3 is CASRTGVRGYTF. The DNA of the CDR3 is TGTGCCAGCAGAACAGGGGTCCGAGGCTACACCTTC.

The chain combines TRBV27 with TRBJ1-5; D remains unclear. The CDR3 extends over 15 amino acids. Deletions cut 10 bases from V and 6 bases from J, with 22 bases between. Germline assignment: CDR1 MNHEY and CDR2 SMNVEV (reference sequence). CDR3 nucleotides: TGTGCCACCGACCCCCGACGGCTCCCGGGTCAGCCCCAGCATTTT. Its translation: CATDPRRLPGQPQHF.

V gene TRBV5-1 combines with J gene TRBJ2-3; D is possibly TRBD1 (5 bases). The CDR3 has 13 amino acids. V gave up 0 bases and J gave up 4 bases, with 6 bases separating them. CDR1 is SGHRS and CDR2 is YFSETQ in the germline V gene. The DNA for the CDR3 is TGCGCCAGCAGCTTGGGGGGCGCAGATACGCAGTATTTT. This translates into CASSLGGADTQYF.

The chain joins TRBV11-2 to TRBJ2-1; TRBD2 agrees at 8 bases. The junction had 11 bases not matched to a gene; V was cut back by 5 bases and J by 5 bases. Germline V gene lookup returns CDR1 SGHAT and CDR2 FQNNGV. The CDR3 spans 16 residues. This CDR3 is CASSPRSGSINNEQFF. CDR3 DNA: TGTGCCAGCAGCCCCCGGAGCGGGAGTATCAACAATGAGCAGTTCTTC.

The chain carries TRBV27 and TRBJ1-5; D not certain. Trimming took 10 bases from V and 4 from J, leaving 29 bases between them. This CDR3 comprises 18 residues. CDR1 MNHEY and CDR2 SMNVEV come from the germline V gene (reference sequence). The CDR3 protein is CAIPVNSPSPSPNQPQHF. The CDR3 DNA is TGTGCCATCCCGGTAAACTCCCCTAGCCCCAGCCCGAATCAGCCCCAGCATTTT.

CDR3 sequence: CASSYGLADDTQYF. As DNA, the CDR3 is TGCGCCAGCAGCTACGGACTAGCAGACGATACGCAGTATTTT. The chain links TRBV5-1 to TRBJ2-3, with 8 bases matching TRBD2. The CDR3 sequence is 14 residues long. The germline V gene encodes CDR1 SGHRS and CDR2 YFSETQ. The trim removed 3 bases at V and 6 bases at J, leaving 6 bases unmatched.

The rearrangement joins TRBV4-2 to TRBJ2-5; weak D call: TRBD1 (5 bases). Between the trimmed V and J ends, which lost 0 bases and 2 bases, there was a span of 16 bases. This CDR3 comprises 17 residues. The germline CDR1 and CDR2 sequences are LGHNA and YNFKEQ. CDR3 protein: CASSQDSQGRLQETQYF. As DNA, the CDR3 is TGTGCCAGCAGCCAAGATTCGCAGGGAAGACTTCAAGAGACCCAGTACTTC.

V is TRBV5-1 and J is TRBJ2-3; no reliable D call. The V gene's germline CDR1 is SGHRS and CDR2 YFSETQ. V lost 2 bases to trimming and J lost 0 bases, with 7 bases between them. CDR3 size: 14 residues. The CDR3 region is CASSFEASTDTQYF. The CDR3 DNA is TGCGCCAGCAGCTTCGAGGCCAGCACAGATACGCAGTATTTT.

This chain joins TRBV5-6 and TRBJ2-2; D remains ambiguous. Germline V gene sequence: CDR1 SGHDT, CDR2 YYEEEE. Trimming left V 1 base short and J 6 bases short, with 10 bases between. CDR3 size: 14 residues. The CDR3 loop is CASSLPRLSGELFF. CDR3 bases: TGTGCCAGCAGCTTGCCGCGGTTGTCCGGGGAGCTGTTTTTT.

This chain uses TRBV5-6 with TRBJ1-1; D is ambiguous. V dropped 0 bases and J dropped 0 bases, with 3 bases sitting between them. Germline-derived CDR1 and CDR2 are SGHDT and YYEEEE. There are 13 residues in the CDR3. CDR3 in DNA: TGTGCCAGCAGCTTGGCGTTGAACACTGAAGCTTTCTTT. Protein sequence: CASSLALNTEAFF. Combining the CDR3 with reference TRBV5-6 and TRBJ1-1 gives the whole variable domain DAGVTQSPTHLIKTRGQQVTLRCSPKSGHDTVSWYQQALGQGPQFIFQYYEEEERQRGNFPDRFSGHQFPNYSSELNVNALLLGDSALYLCASSLALNTEAFFGQGTRLTVV.

This chain links TRBV27 with TRBJ2-1; D perhaps matches TRBD1 (6 bases). The germline V gene encodes CDR1 MNHEY and CDR2 SMNVEV (reference sequence). The V and J ends lost 5 bases and 10 bases respectively, with 15 bases between them. The CDR3 extends over 13 amino acids. The CDR3 DNA reads TGTGCCAGCAGTCACAATTTAGGGGGAGAGCAGTTCTTC. Protein: CASSHNLGGEQFF.

This clone was observed once. The genes are TRBV19 and TRBJ1-1; D unclear. Germline CDR1 reads LNHDA; CDR2 reads SQIVND (reference sequence). This CDR3 region has 11 residues. The V and J ends lost 5 bases and 3 bases respectively, with 4 bases between them. The CDR3 protein is CASSRDTEAFF. CDR3 nucleotide sequence: TGTGCCAGTAGTCGAGACACTGAAGCTTTCTTT.

V gene TRBV7-6 combines with J gene TRBJ1-2; TRBD1 matches 9 bases. The V and J ends lost 1 base and 5 bases, in that order; junction bases with no gene match: 5. Per the germline V gene, CDR1 is SGHVS and CDR2 is FNYEAQ. There are 15 residues in the CDR3. Here the CDR3 DNA reads TGTGCCAGCAGCTTAGGACAGGGGGACGTGTATGGCTACACCTTC. Translated: CASSLGQGDVYGYTF.

V and J are TRBV9 and TRBJ1-2; D is unclear. CDR1 is SGDLS and CDR2 is YYNGEE in the germline V gene. Trimming removed 0 bases from V and 8 bases from J, with 11 bases in between. CDR3 length equals 13 residues. CDR3 amino acids: CASSVGPDGGYTF. In DNA form, the CDR3 reads TGTGCCAGCAGCGTAGGGCCCGACGGGGGCTACACCTTC. Drawing the rest from reference TRBV9 and TRBJ1-2, the complete variable domain is DSGVTQTPKHLITATGQRVTLRCSPRSGDLSVYWYQQSLDQGLQFLIQYYNGEERAKGNILERFSAQQFPDLHSELNLSSLELGDSALYFCASSVGPDGGYTFGSGTRLTVV.

This chain connects TRBV4-1 to TRBJ2-2; 9 bases are shared with TRBD2. Germline trimming cut 4 bases from V and 1 base from J; bases unmatched to any gene: 22. Germline CDR1 is MGHRA and CDR2 is YSYEKL. The CDR3 spans 22 residues. The chain's CDR3 is CASSRQGWAGGRSTLNTGELFF. The CDR3 DNA follows: TGCGCCAGCAGCCGGCAGGGTTGGGCGGGGGGGCGCTCCACTTTGAACACCGGGGAGCTGTTTTTT.

The V gene is TRBV7-2, the J gene TRBJ1-3; possibly TRBD1 for D (5 bases). The germline V gene has CDR1 SGHTA and CDR2 FQGNSA. The V end lost 5 bases, the J end lost 1 base, and 12 bases lay between the germline ends. CDR3 length: 15 residues. The CDR3 here is CASSLLGDSGNTIYF. DNA of the CDR3: TGTGCCAGCAGCCTCCTAGGGGATTCTGGAAACACCATATATTTT.

The gene calls are TRBV28 and TRBJ1-2; a possible D gene is TRBD1 (6 bases). The length of the CDR3 is 14 residues. The V gene lost 5 bases and the J gene lost 8 bases, with 18 bases spanning the gap. Per germline, CDR1 MDHEN and CDR2 SYDVKM. Written as DNA, the CDR3 is TGTGCCAGCAGTAATTCAGTGGGGGCGCGAGGCTACACCTTC. Its translation is CASSNSVGARGYTF.